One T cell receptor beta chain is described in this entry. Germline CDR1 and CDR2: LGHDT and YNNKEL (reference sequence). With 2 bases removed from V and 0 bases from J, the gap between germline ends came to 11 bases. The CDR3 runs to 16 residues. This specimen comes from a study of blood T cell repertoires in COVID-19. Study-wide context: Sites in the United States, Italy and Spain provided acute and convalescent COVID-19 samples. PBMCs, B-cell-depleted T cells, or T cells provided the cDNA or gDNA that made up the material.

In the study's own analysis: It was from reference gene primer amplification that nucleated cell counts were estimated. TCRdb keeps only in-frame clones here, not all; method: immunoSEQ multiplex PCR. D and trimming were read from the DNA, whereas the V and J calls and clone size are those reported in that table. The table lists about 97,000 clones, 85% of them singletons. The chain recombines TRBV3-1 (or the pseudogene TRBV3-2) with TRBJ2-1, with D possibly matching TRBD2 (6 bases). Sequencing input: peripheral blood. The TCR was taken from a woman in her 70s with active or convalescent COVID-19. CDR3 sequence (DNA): TGTGCCAGCAGCCAACGGGACTCCCGCTCCTACAATGAGCAGTTCTTC. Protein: CASSQRDSRSYNEQFF.